This T cell receptor (beta chain) was captured in a study of T cell repertoires in cytomegalovirus infection. Study as a whole: Epitope selection comprised recently identified HLA-C-restricted CMV epitopes and well-studied HLA-B-restricted CMV epitopes. It can be stated that public TCR beta signatures indicated CMV infection as well as a matching HLA type.

CDR1 and CDR2 (germline): SEHNR, FQNEAQ (reference sequence). The CDR3 has 17 amino acids. The trim removed 5 bases at V and 1 base at J, leaving 10 bases unmatched. A remark on this clonotype: The target antigen is unknown.

Study findings and constraints: CMV carriers with the relevant HLA were identified by cumulative public TCR beta family frequency. Within the response measured ex vivo, HLA-C-restricted CMV-specific TCR beta clonotypes were dominant.

TCRdb reprocessed the reads via MiXCR and lists one record per CDR3 protein. The table includes roughly 800,000 distinct CDR3 sequences, approximately 32% detected once. The clonotype originates from a human donor in good health (CMV status not recorded). Some clones in this sample may be carry-over from other donors' samples. The sequences come from cultured CD8+ T cells from PBMCs, collected from culture after CMV antigen stimulation. V and J are TRBV7-9 and TRBJ2-3; 9 positions agree with TRBD1. Here the CDR3 DNA reads TGTGCCAGCAGCCACCCGGACAGGGGAGGGGGCACAGATACGCAGTATTTT. Translated, it gives CASSHPDRGGGTDTQYF.